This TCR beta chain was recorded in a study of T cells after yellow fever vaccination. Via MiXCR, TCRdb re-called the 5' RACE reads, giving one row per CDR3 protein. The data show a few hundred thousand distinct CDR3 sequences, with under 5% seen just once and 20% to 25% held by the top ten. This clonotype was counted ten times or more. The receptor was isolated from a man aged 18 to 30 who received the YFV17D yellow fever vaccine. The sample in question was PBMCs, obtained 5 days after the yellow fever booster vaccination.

CDR3 coding DNA: TGTGCCAGCAGTGAGAACGCCTACGAGCAGTACTTC. Protein sequence: CASSENAYEQYF. This chain uses TRBV2 with TRBJ2-7; D gene unclear. V dropped 3 bases and J dropped 2 bases, with 5 bases sitting between them. Germline V gene lookup returns CDR1 SNHLY and CDR2 FYNNEI. The CDR3 is 12 amino acids.